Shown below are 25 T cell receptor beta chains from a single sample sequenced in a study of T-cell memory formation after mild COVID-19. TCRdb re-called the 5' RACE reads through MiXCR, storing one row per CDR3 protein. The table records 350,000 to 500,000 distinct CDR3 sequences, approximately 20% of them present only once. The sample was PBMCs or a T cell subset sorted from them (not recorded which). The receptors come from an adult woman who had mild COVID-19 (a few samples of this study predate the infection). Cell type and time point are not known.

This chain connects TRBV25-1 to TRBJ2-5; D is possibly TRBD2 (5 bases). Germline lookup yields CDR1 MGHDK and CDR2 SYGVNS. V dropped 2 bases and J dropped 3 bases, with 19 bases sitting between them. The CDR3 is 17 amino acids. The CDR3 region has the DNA TGTGCCAGCAGTGAAAATGAGGGCAGAAAATCTGAAGAGACCCAGTACTTC. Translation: CASSENEGRKSEETQYF.

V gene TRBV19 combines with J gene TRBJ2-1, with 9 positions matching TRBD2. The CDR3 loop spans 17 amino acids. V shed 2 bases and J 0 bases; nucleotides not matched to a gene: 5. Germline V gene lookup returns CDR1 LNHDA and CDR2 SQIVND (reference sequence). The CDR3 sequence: CASSILAGWGSYNEQFF. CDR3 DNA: TGTGCCAGTAGTATACTAGCGGGATGGGGCTCCTACAATGAGCAGTTCTTC.

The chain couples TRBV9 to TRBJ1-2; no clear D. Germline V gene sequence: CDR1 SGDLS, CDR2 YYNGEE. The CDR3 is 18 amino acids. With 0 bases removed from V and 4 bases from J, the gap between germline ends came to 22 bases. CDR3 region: CASSVGPGTPNTLYGYTF. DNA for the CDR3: TGTGCCAGCAGCGTAGGTCCGGGCACCCCTAATACCCTCTATGGCTACACCTTC.

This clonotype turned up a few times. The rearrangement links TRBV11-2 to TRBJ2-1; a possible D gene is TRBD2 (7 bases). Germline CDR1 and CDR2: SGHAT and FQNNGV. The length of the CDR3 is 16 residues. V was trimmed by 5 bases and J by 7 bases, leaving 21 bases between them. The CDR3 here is CASSPYWGGLKNEQFF. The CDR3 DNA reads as TGTGCCAGCAGCCCCTACTGGGGGGGGCTTAAGAATGAGCAGTTCTTC.

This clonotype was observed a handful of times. The CDR3 DNA reads as TGTGCCAGCAGACCCTCTGGGGGGTTCTCTGAGCAGTTCTTC. Residues: CASRPSGGFSEQFF. V gene TRBV2 combines with J gene TRBJ2-1; D is perhaps TRBD2 (6 bases). Trimming took off 6 bases at V and 9 bases at J, with 18 bases between the two ends. CDR1 SNHLY and CDR2 FYNNEI come from the germline V gene. This CDR3 spans 14 amino acids.

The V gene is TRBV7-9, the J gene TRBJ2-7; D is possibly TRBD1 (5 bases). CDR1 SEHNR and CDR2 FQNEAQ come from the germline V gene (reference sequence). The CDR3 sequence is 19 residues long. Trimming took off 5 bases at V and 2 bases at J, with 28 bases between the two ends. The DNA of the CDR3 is TGTGCCAGCAGCCTCCTCAAAACCGCAGGGCCTAGTTTCGCCTACGAGCAGTACTTC. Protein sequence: CASSLLKTAGPSFAYEQYF.

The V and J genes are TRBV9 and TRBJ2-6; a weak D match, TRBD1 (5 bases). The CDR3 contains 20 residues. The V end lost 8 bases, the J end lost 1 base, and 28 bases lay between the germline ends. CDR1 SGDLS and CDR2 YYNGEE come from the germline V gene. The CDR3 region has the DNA TGTGCCAGGTCCCCCCGTTCATGGAAAGGGGAATTATCTGGGGCCAACGTCCTGACTTTC. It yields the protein CARSPRSWKGELSGANVLTF.

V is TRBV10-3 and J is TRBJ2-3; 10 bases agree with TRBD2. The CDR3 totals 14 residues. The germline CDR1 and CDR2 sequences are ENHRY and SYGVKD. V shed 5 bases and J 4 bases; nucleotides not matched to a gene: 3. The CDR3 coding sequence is TGTGCCATCAGTAGCGGGGGGGCCCCAGATACGCAGTATTTT. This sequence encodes CAISSGGAPDTQYF.

CDR3 sequence: CASSQGLPGVDEQFF. CDR3 coding DNA: TGTGCCAGCAGTCAGGGACTCCCTGGGGTCGATGAGCAGTTCTTC. The gene calls are TRBV12-3 or TRBV12-4 and TRBJ2-1; a weak D match, TRBD2 (6 bases). Between the trimmed V and J ends, which lost 5 bases and 8 bases, there was a span of 19 bases. CDR3 length: 15 residues.

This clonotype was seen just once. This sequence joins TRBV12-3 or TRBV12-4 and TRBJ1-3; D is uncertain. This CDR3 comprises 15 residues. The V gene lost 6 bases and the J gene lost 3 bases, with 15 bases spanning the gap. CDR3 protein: CASSVPVVFGNTIYF. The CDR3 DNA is TGTGCCAGCAGCGTCCCCGTTGTCTTTGGAAACACCATATATTTT.

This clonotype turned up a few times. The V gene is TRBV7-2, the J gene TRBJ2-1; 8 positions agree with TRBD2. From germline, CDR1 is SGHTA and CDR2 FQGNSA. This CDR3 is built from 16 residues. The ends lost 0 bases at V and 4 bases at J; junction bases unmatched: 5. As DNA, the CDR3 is TGTGCCAGCAGCTTAGCGGCGACTAGCGCATACAATGAGCAGTTCTTC. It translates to CASSLAATSAYNEQFF. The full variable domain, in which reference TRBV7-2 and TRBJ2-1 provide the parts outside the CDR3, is GAGVSQSPSNKVTEKGKDVELRCDPISGHTALYWYRQSLGQGLEFLIYFQGNSAPDKSGLPSDRFSAERTGGSVSTLTIQRTQQEDSAVYLCASSLAATSAYNEQFFGPGTRLTVL.

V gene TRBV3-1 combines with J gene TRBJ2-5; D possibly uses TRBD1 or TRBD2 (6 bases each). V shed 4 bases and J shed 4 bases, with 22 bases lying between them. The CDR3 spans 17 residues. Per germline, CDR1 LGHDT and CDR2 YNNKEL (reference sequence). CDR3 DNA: TGTGCCAGCAGCCCTCCCCCGGGACTCCTAGGGGGAGAGACCCAGTACTTC. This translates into CASSPPPGLLGGETQYF.

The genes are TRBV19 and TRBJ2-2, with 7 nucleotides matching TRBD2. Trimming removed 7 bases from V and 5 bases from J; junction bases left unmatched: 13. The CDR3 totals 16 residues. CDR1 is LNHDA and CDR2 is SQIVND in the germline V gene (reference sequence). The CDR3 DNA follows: TGTGCCAGTATCGGGAGGACGTCGAACATGACCGGGGAGCTGTTTTTT. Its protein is CASIGRTSNMTGELFF. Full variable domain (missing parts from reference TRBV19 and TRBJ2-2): DGGITQSPKYLFRKEGQNVTLSCEQNLNHDAMYWYRQDPGQGLRLIYYSQIVNDFQKGDIAEGYSVSREKKESFPLTVTSAQKNPTAFYLCASIGRTSNMTGELFFGEGSRLTVL.

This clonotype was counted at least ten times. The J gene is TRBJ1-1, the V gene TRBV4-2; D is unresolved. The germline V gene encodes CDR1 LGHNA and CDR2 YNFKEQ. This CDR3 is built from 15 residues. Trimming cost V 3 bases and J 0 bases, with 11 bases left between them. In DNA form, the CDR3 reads TGTGCCAGCAGCCATCCTACTGGGATGAACACTGAAGCTTTCTTT. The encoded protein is CASSHPTGMNTEAFF.

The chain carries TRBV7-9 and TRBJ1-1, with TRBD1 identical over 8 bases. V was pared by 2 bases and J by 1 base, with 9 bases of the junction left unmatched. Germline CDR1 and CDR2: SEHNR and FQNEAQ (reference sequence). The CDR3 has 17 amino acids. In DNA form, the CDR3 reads TGTGCCAGCAGCTTAAGCGGGCAGGGGGCCCCGAACACTGAAGCTTTCTTT. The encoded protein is CASSLSGQGAPNTEAFF.

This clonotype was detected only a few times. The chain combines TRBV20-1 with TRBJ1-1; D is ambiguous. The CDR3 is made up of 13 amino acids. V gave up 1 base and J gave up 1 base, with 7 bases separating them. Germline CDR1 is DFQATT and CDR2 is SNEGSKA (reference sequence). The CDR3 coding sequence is TGCAGTGCTAGAGTGGGCAGGAACACTGAAGCTTTCTTT. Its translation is CSARVGRNTEAFF.

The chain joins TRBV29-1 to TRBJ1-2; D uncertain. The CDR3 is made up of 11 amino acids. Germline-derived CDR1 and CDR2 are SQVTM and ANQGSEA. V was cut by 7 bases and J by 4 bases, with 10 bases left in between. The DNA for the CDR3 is TGCAGCGCTAAGGGAGCCTATGGCTACACCTTC. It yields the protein CSAKGAYGYTF.

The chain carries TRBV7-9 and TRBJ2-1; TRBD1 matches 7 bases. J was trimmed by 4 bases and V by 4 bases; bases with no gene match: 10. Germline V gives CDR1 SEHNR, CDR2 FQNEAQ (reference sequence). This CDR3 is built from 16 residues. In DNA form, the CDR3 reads TGTGCCAGCAGCTCAATACTCAGGGGGTTGTACAATGAGCAGTTCTTC. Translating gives CASSSILRGLYNEQFF.

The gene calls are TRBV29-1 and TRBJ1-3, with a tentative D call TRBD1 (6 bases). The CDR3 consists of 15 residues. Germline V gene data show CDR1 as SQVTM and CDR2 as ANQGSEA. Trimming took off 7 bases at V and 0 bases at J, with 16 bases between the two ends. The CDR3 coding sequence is TGCAGCGGCGAGGGGGACGGAAGCTCTGGAAACACCATATATTTT. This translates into CSGEGDGSSGNTIYF.

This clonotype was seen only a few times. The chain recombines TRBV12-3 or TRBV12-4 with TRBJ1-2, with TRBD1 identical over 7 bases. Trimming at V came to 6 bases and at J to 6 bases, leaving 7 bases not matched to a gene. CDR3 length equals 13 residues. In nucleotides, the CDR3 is TGTGCCAGCAGCTCGGACAGGCTTAATGGCTACACCTTC. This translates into CASSSDRLNGYTF.

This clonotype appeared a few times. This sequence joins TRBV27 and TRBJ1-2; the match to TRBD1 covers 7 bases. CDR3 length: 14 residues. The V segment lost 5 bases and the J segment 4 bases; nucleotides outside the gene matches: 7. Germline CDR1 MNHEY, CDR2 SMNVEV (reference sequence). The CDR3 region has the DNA TGTGCCAGCAGTCTCCGACAGGGAGGCTATGGCTACACCTTC. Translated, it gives CASSLRQGGYGYTF.

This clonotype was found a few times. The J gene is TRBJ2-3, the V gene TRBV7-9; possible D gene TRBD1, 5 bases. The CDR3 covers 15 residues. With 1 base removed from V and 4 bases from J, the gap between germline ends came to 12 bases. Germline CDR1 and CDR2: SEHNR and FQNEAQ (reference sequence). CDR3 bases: TGTGCCAGCAGCTTAGGAGTCGGCAGGGCAGATACGCAGTATTTT. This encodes CASSLGVGRADTQYF.

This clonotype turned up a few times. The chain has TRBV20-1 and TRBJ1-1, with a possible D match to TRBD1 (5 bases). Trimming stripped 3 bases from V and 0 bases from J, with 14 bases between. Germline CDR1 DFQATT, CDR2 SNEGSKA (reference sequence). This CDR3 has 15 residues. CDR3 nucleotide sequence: TGCAGTGCTAGGTGGGGGGAGAGTGTGAACACTGAAGCTTTCTTT. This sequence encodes CSARWGESVNTEAFF.

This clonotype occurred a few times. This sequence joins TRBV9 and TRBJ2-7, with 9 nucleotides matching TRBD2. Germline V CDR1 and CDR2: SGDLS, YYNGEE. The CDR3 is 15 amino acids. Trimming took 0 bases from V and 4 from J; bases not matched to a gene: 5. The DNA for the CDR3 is TGTGCCAGCAGCGTAGAAAGCGGGAGGTCGTACGAGCAGTACTTC. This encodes CASSVESGRSYEQYF.

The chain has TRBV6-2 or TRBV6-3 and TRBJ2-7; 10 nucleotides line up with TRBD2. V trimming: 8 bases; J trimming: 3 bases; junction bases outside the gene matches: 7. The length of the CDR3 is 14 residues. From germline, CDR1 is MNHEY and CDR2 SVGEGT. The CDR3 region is CASGLAGDLYEQYF. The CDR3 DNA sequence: TGTGCCAGCGGCCTAGCGGGAGACCTCTACGAGCAGTACTTC.